The 22 T cell receptor beta chains in this list originate from one sample, sequenced in a study of CD8+ T cells in alopecia areata (dated by TCRdb to the late 2010s). Interpreted using the paper, the time point label stands for: around 26 weeks on oral tofacitinib. According to the study, the label for this sample's treatment or condition signals: oral pan-JAK inhibitor, 5-10 mg twice daily. Receptors were amplified or captured by the immunoSEQ multiplex PCR assay. For TCR sequencing, RNA was extracted from every sample and reverse transcribed into cDNA to serve as template. Drawn from immuneACCESS, this table holds only the in-frame rearrangements with V and J called that TCRdb kept. Clones are partly lost; checked studies trace under half to an unresolved V gene and leave the rest unexplained. This sample has under 200,000 clones in its table, and approximately 60% of those were observed once. 11% to 15% of the sample lies in the top ten.

The sequencing here drew on CD4+ T cells sorted from blood, taken at week 24, from a patient treated with tofacitinib. The receptors derive from a human donor with alopecia areata.

CDR3 residues: CAWTGQSTNEKLFF. CDR3 sequence (DNA): TGTGCCTGGACAGGACAGTCAACTAATGAAAAACTGTTTTTT. This chain joins TRBV30 and TRBJ1-4, with D possibly being TRBD1 (6 bases). This CDR3 comprises 14 residues. Germline V lookup: CDR1 GTSNPN, CDR2 SVGIG (reference sequence). The V end lost 4 bases, the J end lost 0 bases, and 9 bases lay between the germline ends. The entire variable domain, with the rest obtained from reference TRBV30 and TRBJ1-4, is as follows: SQTIHQWPATLVQPVGSPLSLECTVEGTSNPNLYWYRQAAGRGLQLLFYSVGIGQISSEVPQNLSASRPQDRQFILSSKKLLLSDSGFYLCAWTGQSTNEKLFFGSGTQLSVL.

The V call is TRBV27, the J call TRBJ2-5; 7 bases align to TRBD1. The CDR3 extends over 14 amino acids. V gave up 8 bases and J gave up 4 bases; unmatched junction bases: 10. Germline loops: CDR1 MNHEY, CDR2 SMNVEV (reference sequence). The CDR3 DNA reads as TGTGCCAGCGGGGTGATGGACAGGCGAGAGACCCAGTACTTC. Amino acid sequence: CASGVMDRRETQYF.

The V gene is TRBV9, the J gene TRBJ2-3; tentative D call: TRBD2 (5 bases). CDR3 size: 16 residues. CDR1 SGDLS and CDR2 YYNGEE come from the germline V gene. Deletions cut 2 bases from V and 2 bases from J, with 15 bases between. CDR3 amino acids: CASSVYGGGLTDTQYF. CDR3 coding DNA: TGTGCCAGCAGCGTTTATGGAGGTGGGCTCACAGATACGCAGTATTTT.

The V gene is TRBV29-1, the J gene TRBJ1-5, with 7 bases fitting TRBD1. The V gene end was trimmed by 8 bases and the J gene end by 5 bases; junction bases not matched to a gene: 6. Germline V lookup: CDR1 SQVTM, CDR2 ANQGSEA. CDR3 length: 12 amino acids. This CDR3 reads CSLRGLYQPQHF. The CDR3 bases are TGCAGCCTTAGGGGGCTGTATCAGCCCCAGCATTTT.

This clone was counted between two and nine times. The chain employs TRBV29-1 and TRBJ2-1, with 12 bases aligning to TRBD1. The germline V gene encodes CDR1 SQVTM and CDR2 ANQGSEA. Trimming at V came to 6 bases and at J to 4 bases, leaving 7 bases not matched to a gene. This CDR3 is 15 amino acids long. CDR3 amino acids: CSVDPGQGAYNEQFF. The CDR3, as DNA: TGCAGCGTCGATCCGGGACAGGGGGCTTACAATGAGCAGTTCTTC.

The V gene is TRBV30, the J gene TRBJ1-5; D ambiguous. The CDR3 is 12 residues long. Germline assignment: CDR1 GTSNPN and CDR2 SVGIG (reference sequence). The germline V and J ends were trimmed by 4 bases and 5 bases, with 9 bases remaining between them. The CDR3 sequence is CAWTPQDQPQHF. CDR3 coding DNA: TGTGCCTGGACACCTCAAGATCAGCCCCAGCATTTT.

This clone was counted a few times. The chain employs TRBV29-1 and TRBJ2-3, with 10 bases lining up with TRBD2. Trimming took 3 bases from V and 2 from J; bases not matched to a gene: 2. This CDR3 contains 14 residues. From germline, CDR1 is SQVTM and CDR2 ANQGSEA. The CDR3 is CSVETSGYTDTQYF. The CDR3 DNA is TGCAGCGTTGAGACTAGCGGGTACACAGATACGCAGTATTTT.

The V gene is TRBV18, the J gene TRBJ2-7; the D is unclear. CDR1 is KGHSH and CDR2 is LQKENI in the germline V gene. The CDR3 consists of 13 residues. Trimming took off 2 bases at V and 3 bases at J, with 8 bases between the two ends. The CDR3 loop is CASSPLRFYEQYF. DNA for the CDR3: TGTGCCAGCTCACCATTGAGGTTCTACGAGCAGTACTTC.

The chain employs TRBV19 and TRBJ2-2; D ambiguous. The CDR3 totals 16 residues. The germline CDR1 and CDR2 sequences are LNHDA and SQIVND (reference sequence). With 2 bases removed from V and 1 base from J, the gap between germline ends came to 11 bases. CDR3 DNA: TGTGCCAGTAGTATATCTGTACGGAAGAACACCGGGGAGCTGTTTTTT. Amino acids: CASSISVRKNTGELFF.

This clone was seen more than once but under ten times. The chain recombines TRBV7-9 with TRBJ2-1; the D gene could be TRBD1 or TRBD2 (6 bases each). V was clipped by 2 bases and J by 7 bases, with 18 bases between them. The V gene's germline CDR1 is SEHNR and CDR2 FQNEAQ (reference sequence). This CDR3 comprises 16 residues. The CDR3 protein is CASSLKGGPASNEQFF. CDR3 DNA: TGTGCCAGCAGCTTAAAGGGGGGCCCCGCGTCTAATGAGCAGTTCTTC. The whole variable domain, filled in from reference TRBV7-9 and TRBJ2-1, reads DTGVSQNPRHKITKRGQNVTFRCDPISEHNRLYWYRQTLGQGPEFLTYFQNEAQLEKSRLLSDRFSAERPKGSFSTLEIQRTEQGDSAMYLCASSLKGGPASNEQFFGPGTRLTVL.

This chain links TRBV29-1 with TRBJ1-4; 7 bases align to TRBD1. From germline, CDR1 is SQVTM and CDR2 ANQGSEA. CDR3 length: 13 residues. Trimming cost V 3 bases and J 2 bases; bases outside gene matches: 0. For the CDR3, the DNA is TGCAGCGTTGAGGGACAGACTAATGAAAAACTGTTTTTT. Residues: CSVEGQTNEKLFF.

This chain links TRBV7-9 with TRBJ1-6; 8 bases are a match to TRBD1. The germline gives CDR1 SEHNR, CDR2 FQNEAQ (reference sequence). This CDR3 comprises 17 residues. Trimming at V came to 1 base and at J to 8 bases, leaving 10 bases not matched to a gene. This chain's CDR3 is CASSLGRGGQGYSPLHF. CDR3 nucleotide sequence: TGTGCCAGCAGCTTAGGTAGGGGTGGACAGGGCTATTCACCCCTCCACTTT. Drawing the rest from reference TRBV7-9 and TRBJ1-6, the complete variable domain is DTGVSQNPRHKITKRGQNVTFRCDPISEHNRLYWYRQTLGQGPEFLTYFQNEAQLEKSRLLSDRFSAERPKGSFSTLEIQRTEQGDSAMYLCASSLGRGGQGYSPLHFGNGTRLTVT.

The gene calls are TRBV7-9 and TRBJ1-6; D is possibly TRBD1 (5 bases). V gave up 9 bases and J gave up 8 bases, with 11 bases separating them. This CDR3 has 12 amino acids. Per germline, CDR1 SEHNR and CDR2 FQNEAQ (reference sequence). The CDR3 reads CASDSSDSPLHF. For the CDR3, the DNA is TGTGCCAGTGACAGCTCGGATTCACCCCTCCACTTT.

The chain carries TRBV10-3 and TRBJ1-1, with D uncertain. The CDR3 extends over 14 amino acids. Germline CDR1 and CDR2: ENHRY and SYGVKD. The V gene lost 2 bases and the J gene lost 4 bases, with 11 bases spanning the gap. The CDR3 DNA is TGTGCCATCAGTGAGGCGGTGGGGTCCACTGAAGCTTTCTTT. Its translation is CAISEAVGSTEAFF.

The V call is TRBV6-6, the J call TRBJ2-5; 9 bases are shared with TRBD1. V trimming: 5 bases; J trimming: 2 bases; junction bases outside the gene matches: 6. The CDR3 is made up of 15 amino acids. Germline V CDR1 and CDR2: MNHNY, SVGAGI (reference sequence). The CDR3: CASSDMTGGQETQYF. The DNA for the CDR3 is TGTGCCAGCAGTGACATGACAGGGGGGCAAGAGACCCAGTACTTC.

The chain links TRBV9 to TRBJ1-2, with TRBD1 as a possible D gene (5 bases). Per the germline V gene, CDR1 is SGDLS and CDR2 is YYNGEE. The CDR3 totals 16 residues. Trimming stripped 4 bases from V and 0 bases from J, with 16 bases between. CDR3 bases: TGTGCCAGCAGCCCAGAGGGGATCCTGTCTAACTATGGCTACACCTTC. Translated, it gives CASSPEGILSNYGYTF.

The V and J genes are TRBV7-9 and TRBJ2-7, with D possibly matching TRBD1 (6 bases). V lost 3 bases and J lost 1, with 7 bases in between. The CDR3 totals 13 residues. Germline V gene lookup returns CDR1 SEHNR and CDR2 FQNEAQ (reference sequence). The CDR3 protein is CASSFDRSYEQYF. The CDR3 bases are TGTGCCAGCAGCTTTGACAGGTCCTACGAGCAGTACTTC.

The chain uses TRBV25-1 and TRBJ1-6; 7 positions match TRBD1. The junction had 3 bases not matched to a gene; V was cut back by 5 bases and J by 5 bases. This CDR3 has 14 amino acids. Looked up from germline, CDR1 is MGHDK and CDR2 is SYGVNS. CDR3: CASSKGADNSPLHF. In DNA, the CDR3 is TGTGCCAGCAGTAAGGGGGCTGATAATTCACCCCTCCACTTT.

This chain links TRBV6-5 with TRBJ2-7; the match to TRBD1 covers 10 bases. This CDR3 spans 15 amino acids. The germline V gene encodes CDR1 MNHEY and CDR2 SVGAGI. With V trimmed by 4 bases and J by 4 bases, 7 bases remained unmatched. CDR3 amino acids: CASSSGQGNSYEQYF. Written as DNA, the CDR3 is TGTGCCAGCAGTTCGGGACAGGGGAATTCGTACGAGCAGTACTTC.

About this clone: At the DNA level, this CDR3 is encoded by other sequences in the same sample as well. V gene TRBV19 combines with J gene TRBJ1-1; the match to TRBD1 covers 7 bases. V shed 8 bases, J shed 1 base, and the junction held 7 bases outside the gene matches. The CDR3 length is 14 residues. Germline V gene lookup returns CDR1 LNHDA and CDR2 SQIVND (reference sequence). CDR3 coding DNA: TGTGCCAGTTCCCCCGGGACAGAGAACACTGAAGCTTTCTTT. Its translation is CASSPGTENTEAFF.

This clone was recorded a few times. The gene calls are TRBV29-1 and TRBJ1-2; D is undetermined. CDR1 SQVTM and CDR2 ANQGSEA come from the germline V gene. The CDR3 is 13 amino acids. V was cut by 6 bases and J by 6 bases, with 17 bases left in between. The CDR3 is CSVGSRFVDGYTF. In DNA form, the CDR3 reads TGCAGCGTCGGCAGCAGGTTCGTCGATGGCTACACCTTC.

Concerning this clone: The sample contains more than one DNA sequence encoding this CDR3. The genes are TRBV29-1 and TRBJ1-2; D unresolved. CDR1 is SQVTM and CDR2 is ANQGSEA in the germline V gene. The CDR3 length is 13 residues. The V and J ends lost 4 bases and 3 bases respectively, with 12 bases between them. CDR3 region: CSVGGVKDYGYTF. DNA for the CDR3: TGCAGCGTTGGCGGGGTTAAGGACTATGGCTACACCTTC.